This T cell receptor (beta chain) came from a study of T cell responses to AZD1222 COVID-19 vaccine (dated by TCRdb to the early 2020s). Background on the whole study: A total of 230 to 250 trial participants underwent TCR sequencing, of whom about 210 had received two doses of AZD1222 and approximately 25 had received two doses of the MenACWY control vaccine. Trial participants were enrolled by age into subgroups of 18-55, 56-69 and 70-plus years, and around 140, 26 and 57 TCR-sequenced participants, respectively, were included in these subgroups. Results and caveats for the whole study, not just this receptor: Because no day 14 peak-response samples were available, repertoires were characterized only after the peak T cell response. Most participants were white British and females outnumbered males, and the authors suggested that clonal diversity may have been underestimated. Spike-specific TCR breadth and depth rose significantly after two AZD1222 doses compared with day 0 and with MenACWY recipients. Nearly half of unique spike-specific TCRs reportedly recognized epitopes outside regions mutated in the B.1.351 and B.1.1.7 variants. Vaccine-associated CD4 TCRs spanned the whole spike protein, with dominant responses in regions 160-218 and 743-854. Only six AZD1222 recipients were SARS-CoV-2 seropositive at baseline, limiting conclusions about previously exposed vaccinees. In the small 56-69-year group, the increase in depth fell short of significance, most likely because of low power.

V sheds 2 bases and J sheds 4 bases, leaving 12 bases between their ends. Sequences SGHAT (CDR1) and FQNNGV (CDR2) are obtained from the germline V gene. Including the terminal cysteine and phenylalanine, the CDR3 comprises 14 residues. Just the 42-base CDR3 DNA is kept, in frame starting at base 1. Read against the paper, the sample's time point label means: about 28 days (+/-7) after the second vaccine dose. AZD1222 recipients with second doses at about 4 weeks or about 12 weeks were pooled, because spike-specific TCR depth and breadth did not differ between schedules. Vaccinee samples came from UK trials COV001 and COV002, including a single-blind randomized controlled phase 2/3 trial of AZD1222 (ChAdOx1 nCoV-19) in healthy adults. Trial participant PBMC samples were collected at day 0 and day 28 after the second dose for TCRbeta chain sequencing. The CDR3 regions of human TCRbeta chains were analyzed by immunosequencing. As for how the authors treated the data: Repertoire TCRs were checked for matches against a reference library of SARS-CoV-2-specific TCRs that had been generated using the MIRA antigen-specificity platform. Breadth was defined as the fraction of unique TCRs that were SARS-CoV-2-associated. Depth was defined as the fraction of total T cells that were SARS-CoV-2-associated. Using the MIRA data, every spike-specific TCR was mapped to the spike region that the TCR reacted to and assigned to either a CD4 or a CD8 class. Log10-transformed breadth and depth values were compared by one-way ANOVA with Sidak's multiple comparisons tests. TCRdb took this table from immuneACCESS and kept in-frame rearrangements with V and J called. Such tables lack part of the clones; where checked against another copy, unresolved V genes explain under half of the gap, and the rest is unexplained. V, J and clone size are those of that table, while D and trimming were read from the DNA. The table for this sample lists roughly 120,000 clones; about 89% of them were counted only once. The leading ten clones occupy 6.5% to 7.5% of the sample.

About this clone itself: Which antigen it targets is not known. It has no much larger one-base neighbor in the sample; base qualities were not kept.

This clonotype originated in an adult who received the AZD1222 COVID-19 vaccine. The rearranged chain carries TRBV11-2 and TRBJ2-7; TRBD2 is possibly the D segment (5 matching bases). Sequences were derived from peripheral blood, sampled 28 days after the second AZD1222 dose. The CDR3 region has the sequence CASSLSFPGYEQYF. The sequenced DNA: TGTGCCAGCAGCTTATCGTTCCCGGGGTACGAGCAGTACTTC. Supplemented by the reference TRBV11-2 and TRBJ2-7 proteins around the CDR3, the complete variable domain is EAGVAQSPRYKIIEKRQSVAFWCNPISGHATLYWYQQILGQGPKLLIQFQNNGVVDDSQLPKDRFSAERLKGVDSTLKIQPAKLEDSAVYLCASSLSFPGYEQYFGPGTRLTVT.